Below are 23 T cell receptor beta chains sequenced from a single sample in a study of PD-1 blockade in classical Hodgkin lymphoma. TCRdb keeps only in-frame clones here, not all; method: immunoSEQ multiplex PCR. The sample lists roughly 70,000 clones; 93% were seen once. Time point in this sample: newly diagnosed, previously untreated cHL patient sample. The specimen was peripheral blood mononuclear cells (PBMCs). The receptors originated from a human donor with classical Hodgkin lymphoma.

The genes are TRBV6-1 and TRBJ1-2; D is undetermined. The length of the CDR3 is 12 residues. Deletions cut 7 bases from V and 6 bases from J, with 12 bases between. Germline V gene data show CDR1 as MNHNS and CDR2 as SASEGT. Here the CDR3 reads CASTRLADGYTF. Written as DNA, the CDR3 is TGTGCCAGCACTCGTCTCGCCGATGGCTACACCTTC.

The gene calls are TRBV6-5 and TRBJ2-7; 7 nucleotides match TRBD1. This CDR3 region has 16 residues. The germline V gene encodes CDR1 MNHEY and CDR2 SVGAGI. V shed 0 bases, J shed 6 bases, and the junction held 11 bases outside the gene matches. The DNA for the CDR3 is TGTGCCAGCAGTTACTCGACGACAGGGAAAGGGCGCGAGCAGTACTTC. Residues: CASSYSTTGKGREQYF.

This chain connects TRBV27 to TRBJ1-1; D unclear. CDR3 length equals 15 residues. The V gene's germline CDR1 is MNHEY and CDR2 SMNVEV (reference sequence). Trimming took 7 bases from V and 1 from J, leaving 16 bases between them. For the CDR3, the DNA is TGTGCCAGCAACGCCGGTGGCAGCCCGAACACTGAAGCTTTCTTT. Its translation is CASNAGGSPNTEAFF.

Here the CDR3 reads CASSFRTRFPDTQYF. CDR3 bases: TGTGCCAGCAGCTTCCGGACTAGGTTTCCAGATACGCAGTATTTT. The chain combines TRBV7-2 with TRBJ2-3, with 7 bases that match TRBD2. V lost 3 bases and J lost 4; bases outside the gene matches: 7. The CDR3 loop spans 15 amino acids. Germline V gives CDR1 SGHTA, CDR2 FQGNSA.

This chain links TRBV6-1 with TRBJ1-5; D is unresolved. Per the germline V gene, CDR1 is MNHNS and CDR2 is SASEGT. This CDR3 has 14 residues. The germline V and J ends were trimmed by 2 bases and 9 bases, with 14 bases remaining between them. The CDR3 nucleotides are TGTGCCAGCAGTGAATGGGGAGGTGATCGGCCCCAGCATTTT. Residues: CASSEWGGDRPQHF.

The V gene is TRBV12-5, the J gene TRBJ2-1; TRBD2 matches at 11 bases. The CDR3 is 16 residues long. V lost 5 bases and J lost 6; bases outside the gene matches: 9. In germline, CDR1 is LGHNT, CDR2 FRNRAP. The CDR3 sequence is CASGTVLAGGINEQFF. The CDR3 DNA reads TGTGCTAGTGGTACCGTCCTAGCGGGGGGTATCAATGAGCAGTTCTTC. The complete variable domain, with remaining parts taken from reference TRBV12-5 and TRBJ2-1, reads DARVTQTPRHKVTEMGQEVTMRCQPILGHNTVFWYRQTMMQGLELLAYFRNRAPLDDSGMPKDRFSAEMPDATLATLKIQPSEPRDSAVYFCASGTVLAGGINEQFFGPGTRLTVL.

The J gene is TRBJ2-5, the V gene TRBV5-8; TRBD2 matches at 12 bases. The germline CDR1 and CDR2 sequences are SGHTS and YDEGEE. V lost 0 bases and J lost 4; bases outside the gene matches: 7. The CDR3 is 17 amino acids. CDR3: CASSLATSGGLTETQYF. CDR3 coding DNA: TGTGCCAGCAGCTTGGCGACTAGCGGGGGCCTAACAGAGACCCAGTACTTC.

The CDR3 coding sequence is TGCGCCAGCTTAAGGGAAATGAGCACAGATACGCAGTATTTT. This codes for CASLREMSTDTQYF. The rearrangement uses TRBV5-1 and TRBJ2-3; no reliable D call. V lost 7 bases and J 0 bases, leaving 12 bases between the germline ends. This CDR3 comprises 14 residues. Germline values: CDR1 SGHRS, CDR2 YFSETQ.

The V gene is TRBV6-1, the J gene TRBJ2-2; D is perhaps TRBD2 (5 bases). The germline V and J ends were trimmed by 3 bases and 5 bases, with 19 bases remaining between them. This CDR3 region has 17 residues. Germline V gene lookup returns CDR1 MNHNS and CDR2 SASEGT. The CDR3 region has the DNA TGTGCCAGCAGTGAGTCTCTCGGGGATCTCGAGACCGGGGAGCTGTTTTTT. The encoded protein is CASSESLGDLETGELFF.

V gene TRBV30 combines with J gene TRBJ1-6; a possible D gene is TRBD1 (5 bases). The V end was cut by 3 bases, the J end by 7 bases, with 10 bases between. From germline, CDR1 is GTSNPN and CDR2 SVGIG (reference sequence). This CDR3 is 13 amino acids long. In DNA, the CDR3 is TGTGCCTGGAGGGTCAGGGAAAATTCACCCCTCCACTTT. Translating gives CAWRVRENSPLHF.

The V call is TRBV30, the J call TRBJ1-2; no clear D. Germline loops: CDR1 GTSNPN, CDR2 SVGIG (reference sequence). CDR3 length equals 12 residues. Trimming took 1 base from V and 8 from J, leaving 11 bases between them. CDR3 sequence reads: CAWSDGLTGYTF. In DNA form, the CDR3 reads TGTGCCTGGAGTGACGGCCTGACAGGCTACACCTTC.

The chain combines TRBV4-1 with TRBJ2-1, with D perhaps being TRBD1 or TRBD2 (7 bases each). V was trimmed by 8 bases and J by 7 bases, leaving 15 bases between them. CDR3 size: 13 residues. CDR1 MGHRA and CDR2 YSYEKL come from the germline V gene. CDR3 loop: CASRGGGANEQFF. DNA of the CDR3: TGCGCCAGCCGGGGAGGGGGCGCGAATGAGCAGTTCTTC.

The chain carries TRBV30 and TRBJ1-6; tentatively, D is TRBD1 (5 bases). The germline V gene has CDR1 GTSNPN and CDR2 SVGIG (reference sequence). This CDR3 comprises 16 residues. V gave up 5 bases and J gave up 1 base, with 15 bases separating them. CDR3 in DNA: TGTGCCTGGGAACCGCGAGGGGTATCCTATAATTCACCCCTCCACTTT. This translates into CAWEPRGVSYNSPLHF.

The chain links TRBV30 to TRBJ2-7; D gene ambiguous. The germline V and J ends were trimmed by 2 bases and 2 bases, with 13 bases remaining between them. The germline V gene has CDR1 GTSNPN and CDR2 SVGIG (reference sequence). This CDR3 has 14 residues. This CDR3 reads CAWSPGYSTYEQYF. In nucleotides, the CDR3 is TGTGCCTGGAGTCCTGGGTACAGCACCTACGAGCAGTACTTC.

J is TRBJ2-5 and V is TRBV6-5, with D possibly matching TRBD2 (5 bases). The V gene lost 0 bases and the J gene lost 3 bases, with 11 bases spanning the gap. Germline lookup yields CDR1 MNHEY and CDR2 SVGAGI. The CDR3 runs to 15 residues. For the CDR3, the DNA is TGTGCCAGCAGTTACTCGGCAGGAGGAGAAGAGACCCAGTACTTC. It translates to CASSYSAGGEETQYF.

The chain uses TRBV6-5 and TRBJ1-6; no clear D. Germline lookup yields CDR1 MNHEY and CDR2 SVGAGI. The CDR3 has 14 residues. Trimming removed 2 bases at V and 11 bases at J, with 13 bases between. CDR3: CASSYTYLLPPLHF. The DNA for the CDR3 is TGTGCCAGCAGTTACACATACCTTCTTCCACCCCTCCACTTT.

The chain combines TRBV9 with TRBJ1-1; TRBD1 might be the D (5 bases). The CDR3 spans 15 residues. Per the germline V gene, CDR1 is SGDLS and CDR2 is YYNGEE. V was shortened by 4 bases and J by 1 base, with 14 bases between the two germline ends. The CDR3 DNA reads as TGTGCCAGCAGCACTGACAGTCGGGGGAACACTGAAGCTTTCTTT. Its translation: CASSTDSRGNTEAFF.

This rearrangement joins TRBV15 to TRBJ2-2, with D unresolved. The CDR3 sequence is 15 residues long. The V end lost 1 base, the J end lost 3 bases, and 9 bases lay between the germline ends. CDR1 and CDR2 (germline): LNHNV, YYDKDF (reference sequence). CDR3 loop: CATSRGGVHTGELFF. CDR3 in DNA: TGTGCCACCAGCAGAGGTGGAGTACACACCGGGGAGCTGTTTTTT.

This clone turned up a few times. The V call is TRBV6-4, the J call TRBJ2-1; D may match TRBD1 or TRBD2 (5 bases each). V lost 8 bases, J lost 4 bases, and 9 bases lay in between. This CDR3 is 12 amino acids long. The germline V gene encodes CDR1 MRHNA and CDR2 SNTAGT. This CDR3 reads CASRGPYNEQFF. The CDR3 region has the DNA TGTGCCAGCCGGGGACCTTACAATGAGCAGTTCTTC.

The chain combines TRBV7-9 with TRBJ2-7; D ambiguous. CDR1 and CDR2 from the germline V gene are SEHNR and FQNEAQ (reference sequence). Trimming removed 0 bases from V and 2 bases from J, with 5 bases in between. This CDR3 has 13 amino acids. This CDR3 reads CASSLAIAYEQYF. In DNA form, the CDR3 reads TGTGCCAGCAGCTTAGCGATCGCCTACGAGCAGTACTTC.

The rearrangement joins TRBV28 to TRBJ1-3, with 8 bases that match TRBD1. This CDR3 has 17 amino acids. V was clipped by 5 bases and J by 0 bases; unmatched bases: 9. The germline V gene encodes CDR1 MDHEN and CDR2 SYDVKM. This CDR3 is CASSPTGGPYSGNTIYF. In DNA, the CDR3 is TGTGCCAGCAGTCCAACAGGGGGGCCTTACTCTGGAAACACCATATATTTT.

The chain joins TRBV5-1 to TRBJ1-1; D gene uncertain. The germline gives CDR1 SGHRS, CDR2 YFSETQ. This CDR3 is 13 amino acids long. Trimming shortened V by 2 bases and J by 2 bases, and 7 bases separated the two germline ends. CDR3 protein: CASSLNTNTEAFF. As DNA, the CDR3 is TGCGCCAGCAGCTTAAACACCAACACTGAAGCTTTCTTT.

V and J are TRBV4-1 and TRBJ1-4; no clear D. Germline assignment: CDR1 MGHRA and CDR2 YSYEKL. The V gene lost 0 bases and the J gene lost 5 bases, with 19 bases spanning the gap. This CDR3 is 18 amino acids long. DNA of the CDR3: TGCGCCAGCAGCCAAGATCAAGCAGTCTCGACCCGAAATGAAAAACTGTTTTTT. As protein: CASSQDQAVSTRNEKLFF.